Here is one T cell receptor (beta chain) with its context. The target antigen is unknown. The data are from a study of OX40 agonist ivuxolimab in advanced cancers. Study overall: Partial responses were observed in three patients, of whom one had hepatocellular carcinoma and two had cutaneous melanoma.

Broader study findings: In CD8+ T cells, expanded clones were on average more numerous than in CD4+.

Profiling relied on immunoSEQ multiplex PCR, and the TCRdb table lists in-frame clones only, not all of them. Among 70,000 to 95,000 clones listed, 90% to 95% were seen once. CDR3 size: 15 residues. V was trimmed by 0 bases and J by 5 bases, leaving 12 bases between them. The germline V gene has CDR1 SGHRS and CDR2 YFSETQ. The sequencing used CD4+ or CD8+ T cells sorted from blood, collected in a trial of the OX40 agonist ivuxolimab. The rearrangement links TRBV5-1 to TRBJ2-1; weak D call: TRBD1 (6 bases). The sequence was collected from an adult with an advanced solid tumor such as melanoma, head and neck, liver or kidney cancer. CDR3 bases: TGCGCCAGCAGCTTGGCACAGGGTCTCGACAATGAGCAGTTCTTC. Protein product: CASSLAQGLDNEQFF.